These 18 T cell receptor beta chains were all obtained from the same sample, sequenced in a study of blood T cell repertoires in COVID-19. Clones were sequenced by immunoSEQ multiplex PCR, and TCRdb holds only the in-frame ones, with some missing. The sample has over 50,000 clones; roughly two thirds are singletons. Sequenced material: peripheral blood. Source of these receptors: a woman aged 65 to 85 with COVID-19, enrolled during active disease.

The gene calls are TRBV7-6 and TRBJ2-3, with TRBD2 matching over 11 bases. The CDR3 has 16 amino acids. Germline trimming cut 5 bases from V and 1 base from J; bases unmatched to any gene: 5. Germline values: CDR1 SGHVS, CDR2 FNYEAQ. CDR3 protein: CASSVLAGGGTDTQYF. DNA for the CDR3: TGTGCCAGCAGCGTATTAGCGGGAGGGGGCACAGATACGCAGTATTTT.

Here the CDR3 reads CASSRGGGENTEAFF. The CDR3 bases are TGTGCCAGCAGTCGCGGGGGAGGAGAGAACACTGAAGCTTTCTTT. The rearrangement uses TRBV6-2 or TRBV6-3 and TRBJ1-1, with D possibly matching TRBD1 (5 bases). Germline V gene lookup returns CDR1 MNHEY and CDR2 SVGEGT. Trimming removed 5 bases from V and 1 base from J, with 14 bases in between. The CDR3 is made up of 15 amino acids.

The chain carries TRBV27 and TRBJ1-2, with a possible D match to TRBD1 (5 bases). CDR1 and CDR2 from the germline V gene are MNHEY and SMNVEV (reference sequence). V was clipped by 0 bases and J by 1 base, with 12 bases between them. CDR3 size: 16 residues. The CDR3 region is CASSLSPPGVNYGYTF. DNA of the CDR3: TGTGCCAGCAGTTTATCACCCCCGGGGGTTAACTATGGCTACACCTTC.

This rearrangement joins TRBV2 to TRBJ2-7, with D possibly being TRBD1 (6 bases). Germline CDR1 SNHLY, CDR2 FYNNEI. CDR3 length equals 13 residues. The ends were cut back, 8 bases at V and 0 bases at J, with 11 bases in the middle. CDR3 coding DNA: TGTGCCAGCGATCCGGACAGCTCCTACGAGCAGTACTTC. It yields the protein CASDPDSSYEQYF.

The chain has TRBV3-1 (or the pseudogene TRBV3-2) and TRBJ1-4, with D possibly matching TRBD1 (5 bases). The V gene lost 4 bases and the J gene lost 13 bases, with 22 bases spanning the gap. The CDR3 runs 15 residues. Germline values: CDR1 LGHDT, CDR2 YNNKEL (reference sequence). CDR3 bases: TGTGCCAGCAGCCGATGGGAACAGGTATCTGATGGACTGTTTTTT. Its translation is CASSRWEQVSDGLFF.

Here the CDR3 DNA reads TGCGCCAGCAGTGAGTCCGAACCAGGGTACGGTAATTCACCCCTCCACTTT. Translating it yields CASSESEPGYGNSPLHF. The chain recombines TRBV10-2 with TRBJ1-6; D possibly corresponds to TRBD1 (5 bases). The length of the CDR3 is 17 residues. With 0 bases removed from V and 6 bases from J, the gap between germline ends came to 15 bases. The germline V gene has CDR1 WSHSY and CDR2 SAAADI.

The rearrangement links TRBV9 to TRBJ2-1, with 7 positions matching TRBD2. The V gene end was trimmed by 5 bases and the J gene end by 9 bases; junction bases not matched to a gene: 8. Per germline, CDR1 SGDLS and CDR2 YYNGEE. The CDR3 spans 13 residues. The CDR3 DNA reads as TGTGCCAGCAGGTCCACTAGCGTCAGTGAGCAGTTCTTC. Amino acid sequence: CASRSTSVSEQFF.

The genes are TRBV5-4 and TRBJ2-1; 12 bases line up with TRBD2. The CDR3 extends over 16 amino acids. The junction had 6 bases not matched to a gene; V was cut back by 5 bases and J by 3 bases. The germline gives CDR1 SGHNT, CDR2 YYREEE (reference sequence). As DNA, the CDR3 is TGTGCCAGCAGGCCACTAGCGGGAGGTAACTACAATGAGCAGTTCTTC. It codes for CASRPLAGGNYNEQFF. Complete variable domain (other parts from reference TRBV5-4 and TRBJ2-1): ETGVTQSPTHLIKTRGQQVTLRCSSQSGHNTVSWYQQALGQGPQFIFQYYREEENGRGNFPPRFSGLQFPNYSSELNVNALELDDSALYLCASRPLAGGNYNEQFFGPGTRLTVL.

The chain's CDR3 is CASSLRGGLETQYF. CDR3 coding DNA: TGTGCCAGCAGCCTGAGGGGGGGTCTGGAGACCCAGTACTTC. The chain uses TRBV3-1 (or the pseudogene TRBV3-2) and TRBJ2-5, with a tentative D call TRBD2 (7 bases). The CDR3 loop spans 14 amino acids. Trimming pared 4 bases from V and 5 bases from J, leaving 14 bases between. From germline, CDR1 is LGHDT and CDR2 YNNKEL (reference sequence).

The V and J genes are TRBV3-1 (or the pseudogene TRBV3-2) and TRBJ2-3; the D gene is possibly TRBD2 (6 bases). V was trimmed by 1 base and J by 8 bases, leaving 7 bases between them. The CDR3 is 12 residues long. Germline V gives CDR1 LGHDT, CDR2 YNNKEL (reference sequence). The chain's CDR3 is CASSQAEGTQYF. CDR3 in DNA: TGTGCCAGCAGCCAAGCGGAGGGTACGCAGTATTTT.

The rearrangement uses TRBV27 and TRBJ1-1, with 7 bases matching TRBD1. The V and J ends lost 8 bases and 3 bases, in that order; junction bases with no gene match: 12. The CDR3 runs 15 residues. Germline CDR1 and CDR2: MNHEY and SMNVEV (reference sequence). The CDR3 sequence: CASRPGQRWDTEAFF. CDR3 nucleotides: TGTGCCAGCCGCCCGGGACAGCGATGGGACACTGAAGCTTTCTTT.

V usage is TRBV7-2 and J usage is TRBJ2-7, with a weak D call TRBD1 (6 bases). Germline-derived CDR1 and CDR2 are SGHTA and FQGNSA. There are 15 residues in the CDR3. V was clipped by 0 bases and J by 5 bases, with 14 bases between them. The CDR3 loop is CASSLAPGAFNEQYF. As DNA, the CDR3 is TGTGCCAGCAGCTTAGCACCAGGGGCGTTCAACGAGCAGTACTTC. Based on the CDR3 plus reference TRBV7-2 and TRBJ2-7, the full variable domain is GAGVSQSPSNKVTEKGKDVELRCDPISGHTALYWYRQSLGQGLEFLIYFQGNSAPDKSGLPSDRFSAERTGGSVSTLTIQRTQQEDSAVYLCASSLAPGAFNEQYFGPGTRLTVT.

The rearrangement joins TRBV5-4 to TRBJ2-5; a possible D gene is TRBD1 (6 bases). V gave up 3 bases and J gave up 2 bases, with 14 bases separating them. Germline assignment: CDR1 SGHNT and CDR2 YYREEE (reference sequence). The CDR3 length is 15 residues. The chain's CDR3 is CASSSRQERQETQYF. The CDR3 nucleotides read TGTGCCAGCAGCTCCCGACAGGAGCGTCAAGAGACCCAGTACTTC.

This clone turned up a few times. This CDR3 is CASSQGMGQNNYGYTF. The CDR3 DNA follows: TGCGCCAGCAGCCAAGGAATGGGACAGAATAACTATGGCTACACCTTC. The gene calls are TRBV4-1 and TRBJ1-2; 7 bases align to TRBD1. The CDR3 extends over 16 amino acids. In germline, CDR1 is MGHRA, CDR2 YSYEKL. The V and J ends lost 1 base and 1 base, in that order; junction bases with no gene match: 6.

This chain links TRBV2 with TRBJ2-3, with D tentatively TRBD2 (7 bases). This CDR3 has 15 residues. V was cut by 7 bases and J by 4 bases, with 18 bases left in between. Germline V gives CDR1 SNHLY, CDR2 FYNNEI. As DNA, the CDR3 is TGTGCCAGCAAGGCCGGCGGGGGCGCGGCAGATACGCAGTATTTT. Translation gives CASKAGGGAADTQYF.

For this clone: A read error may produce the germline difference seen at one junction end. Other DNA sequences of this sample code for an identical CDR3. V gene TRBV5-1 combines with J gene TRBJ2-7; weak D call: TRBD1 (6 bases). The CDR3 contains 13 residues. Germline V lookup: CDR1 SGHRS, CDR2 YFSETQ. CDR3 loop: CASSLGPGQGQYF. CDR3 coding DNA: TGCGCCAGCAGCTTGGGCCCGGGACAAGGGCAGTACTTT. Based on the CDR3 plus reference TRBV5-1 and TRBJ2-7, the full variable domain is KAGVTQTPRYLIKTRGQQVTLSCSPISGHRSVSWYQQTPGQGLQFLFEYFSETQRNKGNFPGRFSGRQFSNSRSEMNVSTLELGDSALYLCASSLGPGQGQYFGPGTRLTVT.

Here the CDR3 reads CASSYSRPNTEAFF. In nucleotides, the CDR3 is TGTGCCAGCAGTTACTCGAGGCCCAACACTGAAGCTTTCTTT. The chain carries TRBV6-5 and TRBJ1-1; D call uncertain. CDR3 size: 14 residues. From germline, CDR1 is MNHEY and CDR2 SVGAGI. Trimming cost V 0 bases and J 2 bases, with 7 bases left between them.

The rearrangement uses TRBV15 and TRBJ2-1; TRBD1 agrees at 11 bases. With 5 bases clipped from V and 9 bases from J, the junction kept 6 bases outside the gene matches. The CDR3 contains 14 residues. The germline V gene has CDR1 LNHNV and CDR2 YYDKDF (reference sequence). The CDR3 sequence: CATSRRTGGVEQFF. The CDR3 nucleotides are TGTGCCACCAGCCGAAGGACAGGGGGCGTTGAGCAGTTCTTC.